This TCR beta chain was retrieved from a study of T cells expressing NK-cell markers. Looking at the study overall: Beta-chain profiling covered CD3+CD56+NKG2C+, CD3+CD56+NKG2C- and CD3+CD56-NKG2C+ sorted subsets. Serological testing identified seven of the eight sequenced donors as HCMV-seropositive and one as seronegative.

With the 5' RACE reads reprocessed, TCRdb shows one record per CDR3 protein and no DNA. Its listing shows hundreds of thousands of distinct CDR3 sequences. With regard to this clonotype: Its specificity is unknown.

Study results and limitations: For a handful of donors, these clonotypes were likewise the leading ones in the CD3+CD56-NKG2C+ fraction.

Material for sequencing was blood T cells: a sorted CD56 or NKG2C T cell subset, CD4+ or CD8+ T cells, or bulk PBMC T cells (not recorded which). The source is a man aged 18-70 years in good health.

CDR3 sequence: CSARDPSGPSSSYEQYF. The genes are TRBV20-1 and TRBJ2-7; TCRdb proposes TRBD2, but this gene call is untestable without DNA. Germline assignment: CDR1 DFQATT and CDR2 SNEGSKA (reference sequence). The CDR3 contains 17 residues.